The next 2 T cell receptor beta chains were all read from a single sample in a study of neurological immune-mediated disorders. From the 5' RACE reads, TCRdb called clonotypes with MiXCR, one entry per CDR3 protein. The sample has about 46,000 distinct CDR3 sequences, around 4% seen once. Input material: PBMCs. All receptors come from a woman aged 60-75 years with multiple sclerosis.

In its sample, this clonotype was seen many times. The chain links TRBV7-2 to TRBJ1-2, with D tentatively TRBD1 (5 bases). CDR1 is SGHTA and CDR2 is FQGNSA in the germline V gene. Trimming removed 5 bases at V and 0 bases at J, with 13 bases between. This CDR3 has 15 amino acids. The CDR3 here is CASSPKGEANYGYTF. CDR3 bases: TGTGCCAGCAGCCCCAAAGGGGAAGCTAACTATGGCTACACCTTC.

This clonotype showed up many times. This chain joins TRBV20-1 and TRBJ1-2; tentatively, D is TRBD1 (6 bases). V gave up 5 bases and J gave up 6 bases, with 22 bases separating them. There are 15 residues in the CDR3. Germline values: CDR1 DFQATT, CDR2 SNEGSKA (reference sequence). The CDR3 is CSAGGRDPASDGYTF. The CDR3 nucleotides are TGCAGTGCTGGGGGCCGCGACCCCGCGTCTGATGGCTACACCTTC.